This T cell receptor (beta chain) stems from a study of regulatory and conventional T cells in RAG deficiency. TCRdb's table, derived via immunoSEQ multiplex PCR, lists solely in-frame clones and lacks some. The profile shows tens of thousands of clones, approximately 90% of them singletons. CDR1 is SGDLS and CDR2 is YYNGEE in the germline V gene. V gave up 1 base and J gave up 2 bases, with 10 bases separating them. This CDR3 contains 14 residues. These records were also assigned to another study, of regulatory T cells. That work contributes: Amplification used 52 TRBV primers and 13 TRBJ primers.

The sequenced sample was CD8+ T cells sorted from blood. The sequence was collected from a human donor in good health. This sequence joins TRBV9 and TRBJ2-7; D might be TRBD2 (6 bases). Written as DNA, the CDR3 is TGTGCCAGCAGCGTAACGGGGGAACCCTACGAGCAGTACTTC. Protein product: CASSVTGEPYEQYF.